This is a list of T cell receptor beta chains from one sample in a study of identical twins. TCRdb itself ran the 5' RACE reads through MiXCR, one entry per CDR3 protein. Here the sample spans about 280,000 distinct CDR3 sequences, approximately 8.5% being singletons. These data also featured in a second study, about yellow fever vaccine responses in identical twins.

The specimen sequenced was memory (CD45RO+) T cells sorted from blood. The source is a woman younger than 35 in good health. CDR3s include the opening cysteine and the closing phenylalanine or tryptophan. Fields, in order: V gene, D gene, clone size, J gene, CDR3 protein, CDR3 DNA. D genes are given only for firm matches. Clone size is stated in some rows and not others, as once, few, many or a class when expanded.

V gene: TRBV28
D gene: -
clone size: few
J gene: TRBJ2-1
CDR3 protein: CASGGGASRNEQFF
CDR3 DNA: TGTGCCAGCGGGGGGGGGGCCTCACGCAATGAGCAGTTCTTC

V gene: TRBV18
D gene: TRBD1
clone size: -
J gene: TRBJ2-1
CDR3 protein: CASSPAGTGPFNEQFF
CDR3 DNA: TGTGCCAGCTCACCCGCCGGGACAGGCCCATTTAATGAGCAGTTCTTC

V gene: TRBV19
D gene: -
clone size: -
J gene: TRBJ2-2
CDR3 protein: CASSPGRGGSGELFF
CDR3 DNA: TGTGCCAGTAGCCCAGGACGGGGAGGTAGCGGGGAGCTGTTTTTT

V gene: TRBV3-1
D gene: TRBD2
clone size: many
J gene: TRBJ2-1
CDR3 protein: CASSHQPAGGGNEQFF
CDR3 DNA: TGTGCCAGCAGCCACCAACCAGCGGGGGGCGGCAATGAGCAGTTCTTC

V gene: TRBV29-1
D gene: -
clone size: few
J gene: TRBJ2-5
CDR3 protein: CSVDEGTETQYF
CDR3 DNA: TGCAGCGTTGACGAGGGAACGGAGACCCAGTACTTC

V gene: TRBV6-1
D gene: -
clone size: -
J gene: TRBJ1-1
CDR3 protein: CASTPGPPGSEAFF
CDR3 DNA: TGTGCCAGCACTCCCGGGCCCCCGGGATCTGAAGCTTTCTTT

V gene: TRBV12-3/TRBV12-4
D gene: -
clone size: few
J gene: TRBJ2-1
CDR3 protein: CASSLARDNEQFF
CDR3 DNA: TGTGCCAGCAGTTTAGCCAGAGACAATGAGCAGTTCTTC

V gene: TRBV28
D gene: -
clone size: -
J gene: TRBJ2-7
CDR3 protein: CASSTRIGNYEQYF
CDR3 DNA: TGTGCCAGCAGTACGAGAATTGGGAACTACGAGCAGTACTTC

V gene: TRBV5-1
D gene: -
clone size: few
J gene: TRBJ1-1
CDR3 protein: CASSLGDQNTEAFF
CDR3 DNA: TGCGCCAGCAGCTTGGGGGATCAGAACACTGAAGCTTTCTTT

V gene: TRBV14
D gene: -
clone size: few
J gene: TRBJ2-1
CDR3 protein: CASSRNREREQFF
CDR3 DNA: TGTGCCAGCAGCCGGAACAGGGAAAGAGAGCAGTTCTTC

V gene: TRBV3-1
D gene: -
clone size: few
J gene: TRBJ2-7
CDR3 protein: CASSQASGEQYF
CDR3 DNA: TGTGCCAGCAGCCAAGCGTCTGGCGAGCAGTACTTC

V gene: TRBV27
D gene: -
clone size: few
J gene: TRBJ2-7
CDR3 protein: CASSYFGGYEQYF
CDR3 DNA: TGTGCCAGCAGCTACTTTGGCGGTTACGAGCAGTACTTC

V gene: TRBV5-1
D gene: TRBD1
clone size: many
J gene: TRBJ2-3
CDR3 protein: CASSSRTGGLGDTQYF
CDR3 DNA: TGCGCCAGCAGCTCCCGGACAGGGGGCTTGGGTGATACGCAGTATTTT

V gene: TRBV28
D gene: TRBD1
clone size: many
J gene: TRBJ1-6
CDR3 protein: CASRTGTVAPLHF
CDR3 DNA: TGTGCCAGCAGGACCGGGACAGTTGCACCCCTCCACTTT

V gene: TRBV7-2
D gene: TRBD2
clone size: -
J gene: TRBJ2-5
CDR3 protein: CASSLLLGGGETQYF
CDR3 DNA: TGTGCCAGCAGCTTATTATTGGGGGGAGGGGAGACCCAGTACTTC

V gene: TRBV9
D gene: TRBD2
clone size: few
J gene: TRBJ2-3
CDR3 protein: CASSVATGTSGDTQYF
CDR3 DNA: TGTGCCAGCAGCGTAGCGACCGGGACTAGTGGAGATACGCAGTATTTT

V gene: TRBV20-1
D gene: TRBD2
clone size: few
J gene: TRBJ2-5
CDR3 protein: CSGVPLAGLETQYF
CDR3 DNA: TGCAGTGGGGTCCCTCTAGCGGGATTGGAGACCCAGTACTTC

V gene: TRBV4-1
D gene: -
clone size: many
J gene: TRBJ1-2
CDR3 protein: CASSRQGLSMDYGYTF
CDR3 DNA: TGCGCCAGCAGCCGACAAGGCCTCTCGATGGACTATGGCTACACCTTC

V gene: TRBV20-1
D gene: -
clone size: few
J gene: TRBJ1-4
CDR3 protein: CSANIRDSGEKLFF
CDR3 DNA: TGCAGTGCTAACATCCGAGACAGTGGGGAAAAACTGTTTTTT

V gene: TRBV7-6
D gene: -
clone size: many
J gene: TRBJ2-3
CDR3 protein: CASSSYRTDTQYF
CDR3 DNA: TGTGCCAGCAGCTCATACAGAACAGATACGCAGTATTTT

V gene: TRBV28
D gene: TRBD2
clone size: many
J gene: TRBJ2-3
CDR3 protein: CASSSLAGGLNTQYF
CDR3 DNA: TGTGCCAGCAGTTCCCTAGCGGGGGGGCTGAATACGCAGTATTTT

V gene: TRBV9
D gene: -
clone size: -
J gene: TRBJ1-5
CDR3 protein: CASSPSTSNQPQHF
CDR3 DNA: TGTGCCAGCAGCCCCAGTACGAGCAATCAGCCCCAGCATTTT

V gene: TRBV12-5
D gene: TRBD1
clone size: -
J gene: TRBJ1-5
CDR3 protein: CASGLGQGADQPQHF
CDR3 DNA: TGTGCTAGTGGTTTGGGACAGGGGGCGGATCAGCCCCAGCATTTT

V gene: TRBV29-1
D gene: TRBD2
clone size: many
J gene: TRBJ2-1
CDR3 protein: CSVAGTSGSGEQFF
CDR3 DNA: TGCAGCGTTGCAGGGACTAGCGGGAGCGGTGAGCAGTTCTTC

V gene: TRBV29-1
D gene: TRBD2
clone size: many
J gene: TRBJ2-1
CDR3 protein: CSVYLAGTGYNEQFF
CDR3 DNA: TGCAGCGTCTACTTAGCGGGAACCGGCTACAATGAGCAGTTCTTC

V gene: TRBV6-1
D gene: -
clone size: -
J gene: TRBJ2-3
CDR3 protein: CASSPYSPVWKASTDTQYF
CDR3 DNA: TGTGCCAGCAGTCCCTATTCGCCTGTGTGGAAGGCTAGCACAGATACGCAGTATTTT

V gene: TRBV5-6
D gene: TRBD1
clone size: -
J gene: TRBJ1-1
CDR3 protein: CASSHGTGTTNTEAFF
CDR3 DNA: TGTGCCAGCAGCCACGGGACAGGGACCACGAACACTGAAGCTTTCTTT

V gene: TRBV28
D gene: -
clone size: -
J gene: TRBJ2-7
CDR3 protein: CASSTQGQYEQYF
CDR3 DNA: TGTGCCAGCAGTACTCAAGGACAGTACGAGCAGTACTTC

V gene: TRBV10-2
D gene: -
clone size: few
J gene: TRBJ2-5
CDR3 protein: CASSGTDRETQYF
CDR3 DNA: TGCGCCAGCAGTGGGACAGACCGAGAGACCCAGTACTTC

V gene: TRBV4-1
D gene: -
clone size: many
J gene: TRBJ1-1
CDR3 protein: CASSQGKGTAYTEAFF
CDR3 DNA: TGCGCCAGCAGCCAAGGTAAGGGGACGGCCTACACTGAAGCTTTCTTT

V gene: TRBV11-2
D gene: -
clone size: -
J gene: TRBJ1-5
CDR3 protein: CASSQGLGQPQHF
CDR3 DNA: TGTGCCAGCAGCCAGGGGCTGGGTCAGCCCCAGCATTTT

V gene: TRBV2
D gene: TRBD2
clone size: -
J gene: TRBJ2-7
CDR3 protein: CAIDTGLVSREQYF
CDR3 DNA: TGTGCCATAGATACGGGACTAGTTTCTCGCGAGCAGTACTTC

V gene: TRBV7-9
D gene: -
clone size: few
J gene: TRBJ1-4
CDR3 protein: CASSPLALGEKLFF
CDR3 DNA: TGTGCCAGCAGCCCGCTGGCGCTAGGGGAAAAACTGTTTTTT

V gene: TRBV7-2
D gene: -
clone size: few
J gene: TRBJ2-1
CDR3 protein: CASSGWQGGGNEQFF
CDR3 DNA: TGTGCCAGCAGCGGATGGCAGGGGGGGGGCAATGAGCAGTTCTTC

V gene: TRBV11-2
D gene: -
clone size: many
J gene: TRBJ2-1
CDR3 protein: CASSYTGGGGNEQFF
CDR3 DNA: TGTGCCAGCAGCTACACAGGGGGAGGGGGAAATGAGCAGTTCTTC

V gene: TRBV29-1
D gene: TRBD2
clone size: many
J gene: TRBJ2-7
CDR3 protein: CSVEPAGVHEQYF
CDR3 DNA: TGCAGCGTTGAACCAGCGGGAGTCCACGAGCAGTACTTC

V gene: TRBV20-1
D gene: -
clone size: many
J gene: TRBJ1-5
CDR3 protein: CSAQVQGNQPQHF
CDR3 DNA: TGCAGTGCTCAAGTTCAGGGCAATCAGCCCCAGCATTTT

V gene: TRBV24-1
D gene: TRBD1
clone size: few
J gene: TRBJ2-4
CDR3 protein: CATTDRDGIQYF
CDR3 DNA: TGTGCCACCACCGACAGGGATGGCATTCAGTACTTC

V gene: TRBV12-3/TRBV12-4
D gene: -
clone size: many
J gene: TRBJ1-5
CDR3 protein: CASTRGGSNQPQHF
CDR3 DNA: TGTGCCAGCACCAGAGGTGGTAGCAATCAGCCCCAGCATTTT

V gene: TRBV29-1
D gene: -
clone size: many
J gene: TRBJ1-2
CDR3 protein: CSVETVNYGYTF
CDR3 DNA: TGCAGCGTAGAGACAGTCAACTATGGCTACACCTTC